The present entry profiles one TCR beta chain with its context. What it recognizes is unknown. The CDR3 is 12 residues long. Looked up from germline, CDR1 is SGHRS and CDR2 is YFSETQ. Trimming at V came to 5 bases and at J to 5 bases, leaving 1 base not matched to a gene. Researchers ran the PCR with 60 Vbeta and 13 Jbeta primers. How the authors handled the data: Later work found tens of millions of unique TCR beta chains, with around 10 million shared. Profiled with immunoSEQ multiplex PCR; TCRdb holds only in-frame clones, not every one. V and J calls and clone size come straight from that table; D and trimming were deduced from the DNA. The table has about 130,000 clones, roughly 80% seen once; the top ten hold about 1.2%. The data stem from a study of cytomegalovirus exposure and HLA in healthy donors. Background on the study: Ancestry clustering placed 70% to 85% of several hundred genotyped donors in the Caucasian-associated cluster. Regarding the study as a whole: Researchers reportedly found TCR beta sequences accurately predicted most subjects' HLA-A and HLA-B alleles. Further analysis, carried out later, found HLA-associated TCR beta chains more clonally expanded than equally common other chains.

The rearrangement uses TRBV5-1 and TRBJ2-4; 7 nucleotides agree with TRBD1. This clonotype was sampled from a boy between 5 and 17 years old in good health and CMV-seronegative. The sequenced sample was PBMCs. The DNA for the CDR3 is TGCGCCAGCAGTGGACAGGAAAACATTCAGTACTTC. It translates to CASSGQENIQYF.